These 26 T cell receptor beta chains share one sample of origin, sequenced in a study of CD8 T cells in cerebrospinal fluid in Alzheimer's disease. Reprocessing the 10x single-cell sequencing reads, TCRdb reports a single entry for every CDR3 protein and omits DNA. This sample's table reports 1,200 to 1,500 distinct CDR3 sequences. Sample: cerebrospinal fluid. Receptor source: a human donor with Alzheimer's disease.

Judged by frequency, this clonotype is large. The V call is TRBV3-1, the J call TRBJ1-5. From germline, CDR1 is LGHDT and CDR2 YNNKEL (reference sequence). This CDR3 comprises 14 residues. The CDR3: CASSLGRQNQPQHF.

CDR3 protein: CASRKAPPDTQYF. This chain connects TRBV6-1 to TRBJ2-3; no DNA is available, so the TRBD1 call from TCRdb remains unchecked. The CDR3 is 13 amino acids. CDR1 is MNHNS and CDR2 is SASEGT in the germline V gene.

According to its frequency, this clonotype is medium-sized. The V call is TRBV6-1, the J call TRBJ1-1; there is no DNA to check the TCRdb D call of TRBD1. The length of the CDR3 is 16 residues. Germline V gives CDR1 MNHNS, CDR2 SASEGT. The CDR3 loop is CASTLWGSGMNTEAFF.

By frequency, this clonotype registers large. The chain uses TRBV11-2 and TRBJ1-2. The CDR3 loop spans 12 amino acids. Per germline, CDR1 SGHAT and CDR2 FQNNGV. CDR3 sequence reads: CASSLEAWGYTF.

According to its frequency, this clonotype is medium-sized. The chain combines TRBV15 with TRBJ1-4. Germline V gives CDR1 LNHNV, CDR2 YYDKDF (reference sequence). The CDR3 is made up of 12 amino acids. The CDR3 sequence: CATSRDAGQLFF.

The rearrangement uses TRBV11-2 and TRBJ2-2; TCRdb selects TRBD2, and the lack of DNA leaves this call unchecked. The germline V gene encodes CDR1 SGHAT and CDR2 FQNNGV. This CDR3 spans 15 amino acids. CDR3 loop: CASSFQLAGSGELFF.

This clonotype is deemed medium-sized by its frequency. This chain uses TRBV20-1 with TRBJ1-3; TCRdb calls TRBD1, which cannot be checked without DNA. Germline V gene lookup returns CDR1 DFQATT and CDR2 SNEGSKA (reference sequence). CDR3 length: 15 amino acids. The CDR3 is CSARDRHRAGNTIYF.

This clonotype shows up as medium-sized by frequency. V gene TRBV2 combines with J gene TRBJ2-7; absent DNA, TCRdb's TRBD1 call cannot be checked. CDR1 is SNHLY and CDR2 is FYNNEI in the germline V gene. This CDR3 spans 14 amino acids. Here the CDR3 reads CASREDRVIHEQYF.

This clonotype is classed as large by frequency. This chain connects TRBV5-1 to TRBJ2-6. The germline V gene encodes CDR1 SGHRS and CDR2 YFSETQ. The length of the CDR3 is 14 residues. The CDR3 spells CASSLSTGANVLTF.

This clonotype is deemed medium-sized by its frequency. V gene TRBV5-1 combines with J gene TRBJ1-4; TCRdb's D call, TRBD1, is unchecked because there is no DNA. The CDR3 is made up of 14 amino acids. Germline V CDR1 and CDR2: SGHRS, YFSETQ. CDR3 residues: CASSEQGANEKLFF.

This clonotype is classed as medium-sized by frequency. The rearrangement uses TRBV20-1 and TRBJ2-7; TCRdb's D gene call, TRBD1, goes unchecked for lack of DNA. The germline CDR1 and CDR2 sequences are DFQATT and SNEGSKA (reference sequence). The CDR3 is made up of 15 amino acids. CDR3 amino acids: CSARDRGTARYEQYF.

By frequency, this clonotype is large. The chain joins TRBV28 to TRBJ1-6; TCRdb gives TRBD1 as the D gene, but with no DNA this cannot be confirmed. The CDR3 runs to 16 residues. Germline V gene lookup returns CDR1 MDHEN and CDR2 SYDVKM. CDR3 sequence reads: CASSFLPGTYNSPLHF.

This clonotype is deemed large by its frequency. The chain couples TRBV13 to TRBJ2-5; TCRdb selects TRBD2, and the lack of DNA leaves this call unchecked. The V gene's germline CDR1 is PRHDT and CDR2 FYEKMQ (reference sequence). The CDR3 sequence is 17 residues long. CDR3 in amino acids: CASSFKRHSGGQETQYF.

By frequency, this clonotype is medium-sized (0.01 to 0.1%). V and J are TRBV9 and TRBJ1-4; with no DNA, the TCRdb D assignment of TRBD1 cannot be verified. Germline values: CDR1 SGDLS, CDR2 YYNGEE. The CDR3 totals 14 residues. The CDR3 sequence is CASSAEGDPEKLFF.

This clonotype is deemed medium-sized (0.01 to 0.1%) by its frequency. V is TRBV29-1 and J is TRBJ1-1. The CDR3 is 13 amino acids. CDR1 is SQVTM and CDR2 is ANQGSEA in the germline V gene. The CDR3 here is CSVGSYLNTEAFF.

Measured by frequency, this clonotype is medium-sized. The J gene is TRBJ2-2, the V gene TRBV5-6. CDR1 and CDR2 from the germline V gene are SGHDT and YYEEEE. The CDR3 is 14 amino acids. The CDR3 sequence is CASSLAGNTGELFF.

This clonotype is called medium-sized based on its frequency. V usage is TRBV5-4 and J usage is TRBJ1-3; without DNA, the TCRdb call of TRBD1 cannot be checked. The V gene's germline CDR1 is SGHNT and CDR2 YYREEE (reference sequence). The CDR3 extends over 14 amino acids. CDR3 protein: CATTRGFSGNTIYF.

Judged by frequency, this clonotype is medium-sized. The CDR3 sequence: CASSWPDPGEETQYF. This sequence joins TRBV7-9 and TRBJ2-5; absent DNA, TCRdb's TRBD1 call cannot be checked. The CDR3 is 15 residues long. The germline gives CDR1 SEHNR, CDR2 FQNEAQ (reference sequence).

This clonotype registers large by frequency. The chain links TRBV2 to TRBJ2-7. CDR3 length: 12 amino acids. CDR1 is SNHLY, CDR2 FYNNEI, per germline. This CDR3 is CASSGDFYEQYF. The whole variable domain, filled in from reference TRBV2 and TRBJ2-7, reads EPEVTQTPSHQVTQMGQEVILRCVPISNHLYFYWYRQILGQKVEFLVSFYNNEISEKSEIFDDQFSVERPDGSNFTLKIRSTKLEDSAMYFCASSGDFYEQYFGPGTRLTVT.

Measured by frequency, this clonotype is large (0.1 to 1%). V gene TRBV6-5 combines with J gene TRBJ2-5; checking the TCRdb D call of TRBD2 is not possible without DNA. Per the germline V gene, CDR1 is MNHEY and CDR2 is SVGAGI. The CDR3 is made up of 17 amino acids. This CDR3 is CASSYSFQGQYQETQYF.

Its frequency marks this clonotype as medium-sized. The rearrangement joins TRBV11-3 to TRBJ1-1; no DNA is available, so the TRBD1 call from TCRdb remains unchecked. Germline CDR1 reads SGHNT; CDR2 reads YENEEA. This CDR3 has 15 amino acids. The CDR3 reads CASSPSGHLNTEAFF. Full variable domain (missing parts from reference TRBV11-3 and TRBJ1-1): EAGVVQSPRYKIIEKKQPVAFWCNPISGHNTLYWYLQNLGQGPELLIRYENEEAVDDSQLPKDRFSAERLKGVDSTLKIQPAELGDSAVYLCASSPSGHLNTEAFFGQGTRLTVV.

This clonotype is classed as medium-sized by frequency. The gene calls are TRBV27 and TRBJ2-1; there is no DNA to check the TCRdb D call of TRBD2. Germline loops: CDR1 MNHEY, CDR2 SMNVEV (reference sequence). This CDR3 has 17 residues. CDR3 in amino acids: CASSLSFGLARYNEQFF.

Considering frequency, this clonotype is large. The chain links TRBV10-1 to TRBJ2-7. This CDR3 contains 13 residues. Germline V gene lookup returns CDR1 WNHNN and CDR2 SYGVQD (reference sequence). The CDR3 loop is CASSEWTHGEQYF.

Its frequency marks this clonotype as large. J is TRBJ2-7 and V is TRBV3-1. Germline V lookup: CDR1 LGHDT, CDR2 YNNKEL (reference sequence). This CDR3 region has 15 residues. This CDR3 is CASSQDLAGSYEQYF.

This clonotype is classed as medium-sized (0.01 to 0.1%) by frequency. The J gene is TRBJ1-2, the V gene TRBV28. The CDR3 runs 13 residues. Germline CDR1 MDHEN, CDR2 SYDVKM. CDR3 sequence reads: CASSLSAQYGYTF.

This clonotype ranks as medium-sized in terms of frequency. V usage is TRBV5-1 and J usage is TRBJ2-5; the TRBD1 assignment by TCRdb is unverifiable without DNA. CDR3 length equals 16 residues. Germline loops: CDR1 SGHRS, CDR2 YFSETQ. CDR3 residues: CASSLGGGDGQETQYF.